A single sample gave rise to the 5 T cell receptor beta chains below, sequenced in a study of Ad26.COV2.S vaccination and SARS-CoV-2 variants. Repertoires were generated with immunoSEQ multiplex PCR, while TCRdb's copy carries only in-frame clones and drops some. The repertoire holds 300,000 to 450,000 clones, with around 90% as singletons. This specimen consisted of peripheral blood, obtained after recovery from COVID-19. These receptors were obtained from a human donor who had recovered from COVID-19.

The chain joins TRBV6-5 to TRBJ1-2, with D tentatively TRBD1 (6 bases). Trimming removed 2 bases at V and 7 bases at J, with 20 bases between. Germline CDR1 and CDR2: MNHEY and SVGAGI. The CDR3 covers 16 residues. The CDR3 DNA follows: TGTGCCAGCAGTTACGGGAGGGGGGGGATCGCAGGTGGCTACACCTTC. It specifies CASSYGRGGIAGGYTF.

This chain joins TRBV18 and TRBJ1-1; perhaps TRBD1 as D (5 bases). The V end was cut by 4 bases, the J end by 0 bases, with 9 bases between. CDR1 and CDR2 (germline): KGHSH, LQKENI. The CDR3 contains 14 residues. Written as DNA, the CDR3 is TGTGCCAGCTCACGACAGACCCTGAACACTGAAGCTTTCTTT. It encodes CASSRQTLNTEAFF.

This chain connects TRBV2 to TRBJ2-3, with D perhaps matching TRBD1 or TRBD2 (5 bases each). Germline V gives CDR1 SNHLY, CDR2 FYNNEI. V lost 3 bases and J lost 14, with 12 bases in between. The CDR3 consists of 11 residues. CDR3 sequence reads: CASSDGTFRYF. As DNA, the CDR3 is TGTGCCAGCAGTGATGGGACGTTTAGGTATTTT.

The chain recombines TRBV6-5 with TRBJ2-7, with TRBD2 as a possible D gene (6 bases). V lost 5 bases, J lost 4 bases, and 15 bases lay in between. Germline V lookup: CDR1 MNHEY, CDR2 SVGAGI. The CDR3 sequence is 14 residues long. The DNA for the CDR3 is TGTGCCAGCAGTCCCTCTAGCGCCGTTTACGAGCAGTACTTC. Encoded protein: CASSPSSAVYEQYF.

The chain links TRBV6-4 to TRBJ2-7, with TRBD2 matching over 10 bases. This CDR3 has 15 amino acids. The germline gives CDR1 MRHNA, CDR2 SNTAGT. V lost 5 bases, J lost 4 bases, and 8 bases stayed unmatched. The DNA for the CDR3 is TGTGCCAGCAGTCCTCTAGCGGGGGTTCCTTACGAGCAGTACTTC. Residues: CASSPLAGVPYEQYF.